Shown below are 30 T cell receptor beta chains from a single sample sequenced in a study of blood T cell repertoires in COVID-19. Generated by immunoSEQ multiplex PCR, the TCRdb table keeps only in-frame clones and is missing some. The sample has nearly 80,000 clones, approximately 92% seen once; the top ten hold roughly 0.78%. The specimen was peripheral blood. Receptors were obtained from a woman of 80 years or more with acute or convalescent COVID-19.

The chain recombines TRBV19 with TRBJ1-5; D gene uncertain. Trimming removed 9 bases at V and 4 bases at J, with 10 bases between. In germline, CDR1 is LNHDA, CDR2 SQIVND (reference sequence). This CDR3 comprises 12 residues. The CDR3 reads CASGPENQPQHF. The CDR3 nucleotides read TGTGCCAGCGGTCCGGAGAATCAGCCCCAGCATTTT.

The CDR3 sequence is CASSPVGSSYEQYF. The CDR3 region has the DNA TGTGCCAGCAGCCCCGTGGGGAGCTCCTACGAGCAGTACTTC. V is TRBV27 and J is TRBJ2-7, with D tentatively TRBD2 (5 bases). The CDR3 length is 14 residues. Trimming took 6 bases from V and 0 from J, leaving 12 bases between them. The germline gives CDR1 MNHEY, CDR2 SMNVEV (reference sequence).

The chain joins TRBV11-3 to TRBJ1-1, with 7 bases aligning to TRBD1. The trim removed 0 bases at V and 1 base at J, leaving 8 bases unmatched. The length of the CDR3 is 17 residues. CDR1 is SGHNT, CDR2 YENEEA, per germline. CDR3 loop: CASSLDEGAQRNTEAFF. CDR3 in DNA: TGTGCCAGCAGCTTAGATGAGGGGGCCCAGAGGAACACTGAAGCTTTCTTT.

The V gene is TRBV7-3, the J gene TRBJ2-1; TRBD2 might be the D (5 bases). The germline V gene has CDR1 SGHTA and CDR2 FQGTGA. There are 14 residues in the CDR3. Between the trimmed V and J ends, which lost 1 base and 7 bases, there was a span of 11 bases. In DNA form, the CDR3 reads TGTGCCAGCAGCTTAATAGGACTCACTAATGAGCAGTTCTTC. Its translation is CASSLIGLTNEQFF. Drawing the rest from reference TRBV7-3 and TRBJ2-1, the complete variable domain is GAGVSQTPSNKVTEKGKYVELRCDPISGHTALYWYRQSLGQGPEFLIYFQGTGAADDSGLPNDRFFAVRPEGSVSTLKIQRTERGDSAVYLCASSLIGLTNEQFFGPGTRLTVL.

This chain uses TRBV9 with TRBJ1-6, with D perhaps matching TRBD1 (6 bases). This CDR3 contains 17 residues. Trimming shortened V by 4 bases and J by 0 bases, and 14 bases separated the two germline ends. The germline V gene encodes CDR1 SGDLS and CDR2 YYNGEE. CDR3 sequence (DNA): TGTGCCAGCAGCCGACGGGGGGGCAGCTCCTATAATTCACCCCTCCACTTT. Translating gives CASSRRGGSSYNSPLHF.

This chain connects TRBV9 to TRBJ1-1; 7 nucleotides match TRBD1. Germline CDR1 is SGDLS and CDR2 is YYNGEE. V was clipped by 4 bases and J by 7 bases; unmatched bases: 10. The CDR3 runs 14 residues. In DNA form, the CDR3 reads TGTGCCAGCAGCACCCGACAGGGAAAGGGTGAAGCTTTCTTT. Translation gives CASSTRQGKGEAFF.

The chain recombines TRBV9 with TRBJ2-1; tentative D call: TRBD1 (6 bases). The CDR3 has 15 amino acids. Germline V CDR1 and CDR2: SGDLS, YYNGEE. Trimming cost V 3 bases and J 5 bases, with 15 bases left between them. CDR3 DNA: TGTGCCAGCAGCGATTCCAGTTGGGGGCACAATGAGCAGTTCTTC. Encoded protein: CASSDSSWGHNEQFF.

The CDR3 nucleotides are TGCGCCAGCAGCCGATCGACAAGCTACGAGCAGTACTTC. This translates into CASSRSTSYEQYF. This chain connects TRBV4-3 to TRBJ2-7; no definite D call. CDR3 length: 13 amino acids. The germline CDR1 and CDR2 sequences are LGHNA and YSLEER. Between the trimmed V and J ends, which lost 4 bases and 3 bases, there was a span of 10 bases.

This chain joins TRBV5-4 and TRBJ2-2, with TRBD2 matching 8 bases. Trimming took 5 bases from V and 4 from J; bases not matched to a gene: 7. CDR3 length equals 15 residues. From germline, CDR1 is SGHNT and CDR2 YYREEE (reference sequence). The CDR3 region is CASRRAGAGTGELFF. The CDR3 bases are TGTGCCAGCAGACGAGCGGGGGCGGGCACCGGGGAGCTGTTTTTT. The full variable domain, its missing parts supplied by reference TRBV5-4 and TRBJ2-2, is ETGVTQSPTHLIKTRGQQVTLRCSSQSGHNTVSWYQQALGQGPQFIFQYYREEENGRGNFPPRFSGLQFPNYSSELNVNALELDDSALYLCASRRAGAGTGELFFGEGSRLTVL.

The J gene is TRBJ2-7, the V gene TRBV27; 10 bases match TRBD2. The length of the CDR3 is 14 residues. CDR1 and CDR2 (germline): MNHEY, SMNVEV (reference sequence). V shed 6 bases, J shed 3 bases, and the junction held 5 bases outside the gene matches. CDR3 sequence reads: CASSRTSGLYEQYF. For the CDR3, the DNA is TGTGCCAGCAGCCGGACTAGCGGCCTCTACGAGCAGTACTTC.

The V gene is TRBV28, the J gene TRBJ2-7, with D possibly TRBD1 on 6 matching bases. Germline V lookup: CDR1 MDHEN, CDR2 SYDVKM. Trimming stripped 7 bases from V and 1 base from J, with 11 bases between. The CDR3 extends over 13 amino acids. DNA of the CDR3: TGTGCCAGCACCTCGGGACAATCCTACGAGCAGTACTTC. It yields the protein CASTSGQSYEQYF.

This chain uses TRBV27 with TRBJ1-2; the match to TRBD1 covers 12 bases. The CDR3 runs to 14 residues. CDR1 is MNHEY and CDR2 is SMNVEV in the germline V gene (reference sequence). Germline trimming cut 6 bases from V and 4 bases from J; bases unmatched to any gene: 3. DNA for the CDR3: TGTGCCAGCAGCCGGGACAGGGGGCCCTATGGCTACACCTTC. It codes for CASSRDRGPYGYTF.

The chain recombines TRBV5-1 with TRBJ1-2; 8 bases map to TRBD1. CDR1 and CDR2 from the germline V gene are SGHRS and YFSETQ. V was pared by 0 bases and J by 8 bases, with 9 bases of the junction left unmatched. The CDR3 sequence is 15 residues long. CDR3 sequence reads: CASSLAAGGSEGYTF. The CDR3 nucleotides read TGCGCCAGCAGCTTGGCGGCAGGGGGCTCTGAGGGCTACACCTTC.

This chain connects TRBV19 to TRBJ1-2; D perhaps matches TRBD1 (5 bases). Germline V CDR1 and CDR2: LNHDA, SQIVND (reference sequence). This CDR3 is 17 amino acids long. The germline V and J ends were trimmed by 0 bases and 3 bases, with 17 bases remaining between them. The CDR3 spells CASSIEAWRGSYYGYTF. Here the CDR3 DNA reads TGTGCCAGTAGTATAGAGGCGTGGAGGGGAAGCTACTATGGCTACACCTTC.

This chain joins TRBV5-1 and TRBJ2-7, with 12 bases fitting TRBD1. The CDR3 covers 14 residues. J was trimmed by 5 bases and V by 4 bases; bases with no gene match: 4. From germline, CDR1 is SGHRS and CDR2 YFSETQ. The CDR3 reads CASSIGTGGHEQYF. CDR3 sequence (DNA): TGCGCCAGCAGCATAGGGACAGGGGGCCACGAGCAGTACTTC.

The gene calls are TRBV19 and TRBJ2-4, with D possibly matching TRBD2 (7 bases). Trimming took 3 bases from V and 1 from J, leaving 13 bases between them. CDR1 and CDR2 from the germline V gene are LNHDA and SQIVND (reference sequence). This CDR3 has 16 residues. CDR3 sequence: CASSMMGGGAKNIQYF. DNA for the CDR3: TGTGCCAGTAGTATGATGGGAGGGGGGGCCAAAAACATTCAGTACTTC. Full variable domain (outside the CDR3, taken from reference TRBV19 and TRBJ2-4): DGGITQSPKYLFRKEGQNVTLSCEQNLNHDAMYWYRQDPGQGLRLIYYSQIVNDFQKGDIAEGYSVSREKKESFPLTVTSAQKNPTAFYLCASSMMGGGAKNIQYFGAGTRLSVL.

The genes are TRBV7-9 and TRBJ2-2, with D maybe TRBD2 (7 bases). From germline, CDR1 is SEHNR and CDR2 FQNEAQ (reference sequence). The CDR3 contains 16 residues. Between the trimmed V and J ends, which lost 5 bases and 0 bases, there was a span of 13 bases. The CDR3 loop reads CASSVGGHSNTGELFF. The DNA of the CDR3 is TGTGCCAGCAGCGTCGGGGGGCATTCGAACACCGGGGAGCTGTTTTTT.

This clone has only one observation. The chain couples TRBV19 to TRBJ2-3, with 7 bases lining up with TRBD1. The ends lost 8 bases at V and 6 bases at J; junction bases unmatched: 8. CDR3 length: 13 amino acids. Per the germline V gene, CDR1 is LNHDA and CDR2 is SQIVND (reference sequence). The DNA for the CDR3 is TGTGCCAGTGAGGGGGCAGCAGGGGATACGCAGTATTTT. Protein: CASEGAAGDTQYF.

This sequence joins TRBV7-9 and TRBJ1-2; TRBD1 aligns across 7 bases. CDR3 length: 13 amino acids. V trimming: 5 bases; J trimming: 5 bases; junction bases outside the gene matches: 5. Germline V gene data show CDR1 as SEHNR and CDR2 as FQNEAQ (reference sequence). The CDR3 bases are TGTGCCAGCAGCCCGGACAGGAGATATGGCTACACCTTC. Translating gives CASSPDRRYGYTF.

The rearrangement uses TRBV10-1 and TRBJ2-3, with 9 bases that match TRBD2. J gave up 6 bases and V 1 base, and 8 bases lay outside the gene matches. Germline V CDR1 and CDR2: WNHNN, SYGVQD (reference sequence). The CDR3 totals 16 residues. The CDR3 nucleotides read TGCGCCAGCAGTGAGTTTCCTAGCGGGAAGGAGGATACGCAGTATTTT. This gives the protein CASSEFPSGKEDTQYF.

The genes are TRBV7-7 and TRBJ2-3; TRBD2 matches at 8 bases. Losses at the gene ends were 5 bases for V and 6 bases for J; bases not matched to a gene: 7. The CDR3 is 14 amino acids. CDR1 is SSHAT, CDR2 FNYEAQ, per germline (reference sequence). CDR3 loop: CASSPGLASDTQYF. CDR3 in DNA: TGTGCCAGCAGCCCAGGACTAGCATCTGATACGCAGTATTTT.

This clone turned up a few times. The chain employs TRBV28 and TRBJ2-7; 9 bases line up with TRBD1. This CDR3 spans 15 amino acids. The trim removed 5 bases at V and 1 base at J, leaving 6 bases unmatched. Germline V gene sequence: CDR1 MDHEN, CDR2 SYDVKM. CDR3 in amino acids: CASSPQGATSYEQYF. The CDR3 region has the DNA TGTGCCAGCAGTCCACAGGGGGCGACTTCCTACGAGCAGTACTTC.

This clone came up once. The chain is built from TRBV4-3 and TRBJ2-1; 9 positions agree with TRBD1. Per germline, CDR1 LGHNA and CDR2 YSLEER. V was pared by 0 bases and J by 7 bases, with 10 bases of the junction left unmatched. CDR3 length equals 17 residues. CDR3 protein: CASSQDLGQGQKNEQFF. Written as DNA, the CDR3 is TGCGCCAGCAGCCAAGATCTCGGACAGGGGCAGAAAAATGAGCAGTTCTTC.

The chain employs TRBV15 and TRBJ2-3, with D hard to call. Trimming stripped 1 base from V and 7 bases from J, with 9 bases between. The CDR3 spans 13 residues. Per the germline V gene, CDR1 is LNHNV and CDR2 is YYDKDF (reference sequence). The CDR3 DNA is TGTGCCACCAGCAGAGGGGTCGGGTATACGCAGTATTTT. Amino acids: CATSRGVGYTQYF.

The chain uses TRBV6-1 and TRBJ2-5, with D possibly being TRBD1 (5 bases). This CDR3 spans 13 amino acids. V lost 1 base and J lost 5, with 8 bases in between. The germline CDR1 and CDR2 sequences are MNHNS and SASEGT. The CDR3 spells CASSEGTTETQYF. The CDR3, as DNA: TGTGCCAGCAGTGAAGGGACAACGGAGACCCAGTACTTC.

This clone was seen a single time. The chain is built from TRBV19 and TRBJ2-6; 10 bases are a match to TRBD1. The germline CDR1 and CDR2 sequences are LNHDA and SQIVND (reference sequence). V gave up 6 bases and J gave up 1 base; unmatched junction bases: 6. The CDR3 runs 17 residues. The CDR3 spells CASRPGQGSSGANVLTF. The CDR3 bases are TGTGCCAGTAGGCCGGGACAGGGGTCTTCTGGGGCCAACGTCCTGACTTTC.

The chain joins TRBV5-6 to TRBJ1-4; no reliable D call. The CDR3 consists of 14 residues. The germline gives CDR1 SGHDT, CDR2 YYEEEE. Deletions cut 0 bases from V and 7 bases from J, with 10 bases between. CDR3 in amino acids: CASSLVSSIEKLFF. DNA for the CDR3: TGTGCCAGCAGCTTGGTCTCCTCTATTGAAAAACTGTTTTTT.

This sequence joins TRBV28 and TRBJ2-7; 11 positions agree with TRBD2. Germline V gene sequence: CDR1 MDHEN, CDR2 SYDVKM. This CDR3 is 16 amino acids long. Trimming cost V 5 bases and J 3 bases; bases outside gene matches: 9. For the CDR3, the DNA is TGTGCCAGCAGTCTTGGGGCTAGCGGGAGGTTCTACGAGCAGTACTTC. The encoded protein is CASSLGASGRFYEQYF.

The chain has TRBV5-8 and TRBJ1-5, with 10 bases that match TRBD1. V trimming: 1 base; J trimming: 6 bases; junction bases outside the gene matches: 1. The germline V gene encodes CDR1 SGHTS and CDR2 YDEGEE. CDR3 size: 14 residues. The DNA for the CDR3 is TGTGCCAGCAGCTTGCGGGACAGGGGTCAGCCCCAGCATTTT. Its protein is CASSLRDRGQPQHF. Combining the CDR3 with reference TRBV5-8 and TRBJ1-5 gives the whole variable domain EAGVTQSPTHLIKTRGQQATLRCSPISGHTSVYWYQQALGLGLQFLLWYDEGEERNRGNFPPRFSGRQFPNYSSELNVNALELEDSALYLCASSLRDRGQPQHFGDGTRLSIL.

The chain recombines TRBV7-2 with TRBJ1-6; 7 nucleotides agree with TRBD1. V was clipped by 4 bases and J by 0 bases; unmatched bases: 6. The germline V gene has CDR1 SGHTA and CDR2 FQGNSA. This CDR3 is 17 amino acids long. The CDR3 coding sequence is TGTGCCAGCAGCTCGGACAGGTCTAGCTCCTATAATTCACCCCTCCACTTT. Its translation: CASSSDRSSSYNSPLHF.